One and the same sample provided the 22 T cell receptor beta chains below, sequenced in a study of shared clonotypes between healthy human individuals (dated by TCRdb to between 2020 and 2021). To prepare the library, the immunoSEQ multiplex PCR assay was applied. TCRdb re-hosts the immuneACCESS table, in-frame sequences only. Its copies lack some clones; in the studies checked, an unresolved V gene accounts for under half of them, and the cause for the rest is not known. A total of 550,000 to 600,000 clones appear in this sample, around 77% of them only once. Of the sample, around 13% is held by the ten largest clones. Specimen: PBMCs. The receptors here all came from a middle-aged woman in good health. Some clones in this sample may be carry-over from other donors' samples.

Ten or more counts support this clone. For the CDR3, the DNA is TGCGCCAGCAGCTCGGGACTTACGGACTACACAGATACGCAGTATTTT. Protein product: CASSSGLTDYTDTQYF. This rearrangement joins TRBV5-1 to TRBJ2-3; tentative D call: TRBD2 (6 bases). The germline V gene encodes CDR1 SGHRS and CDR2 YFSETQ. V dropped 3 bases and J dropped 2 bases, with 16 bases sitting between them. CDR3 length equals 16 residues.

This chain joins TRBV29-1 and TRBJ1-1, with D perhaps TRBD1 (6 bases). Trimming left V 7 bases short and J 11 bases short, with 20 bases between. The germline CDR1 and CDR2 sequences are SQVTM and ANQGSEA. The CDR3 runs 12 residues. CDR3 nucleotides: TGCAGCGCCACAGAACAGGGAGTAGGGGCTTTCTTT. The encoded protein is CSATEQGVGAFF.

The CDR3 reads CAWNFGSSGANVLTF. The CDR3 coding sequence is TGTGCCTGGAATTTTGGTAGCTCTGGGGCCAACGTCCTGACTTTC. V gene TRBV30 combines with J gene TRBJ2-6, with D hard to call. The CDR3 contains 15 residues. Germline CDR1 and CDR2: GTSNPN and SVGIG (reference sequence). The V and J ends lost 4 bases and 0 bases respectively, with 10 bases between them.

The rearrangement joins TRBV7-2 to TRBJ1-5, with D uncertain. Germline-derived CDR1 and CDR2 are SGHTA and FQGNSA. V lost 5 bases and J 5 bases, leaving 10 bases between the germline ends. This CDR3 spans 13 amino acids. CDR3 coding DNA: TGTGCCAGCAGCCCTAATGGAGATCAGCCCCAGCATTTT. Encoded protein: CASSPNGDQPQHF.

Turning to this clone: Other nucleotide sequences in the sample specify the same CDR3. The chain joins TRBV28 to TRBJ1-3, with D hard to call. Between the trimmed V and J ends, which lost 7 bases and 1 base, there was a span of 8 bases. The CDR3 loop spans 13 amino acids. Looked up from germline, CDR1 is MDHEN and CDR2 is SYDVKM. The chain's CDR3 is CASIGTSGNTIYF. CDR3 sequence (DNA): TGTGCCAGCATCGGCACATCTGGAAACACCATATATTTT.

To note about this clone: It is likely a read error: a sequence one base away is far more abundant. CDR3 in amino acids: CAWGPYRGYTF. The CDR3 coding sequence is TGTGCCTGGGGACCCTACCGGGGCTACACCTTC. The chain links TRBV30 to TRBJ1-2; the D is unclear. Germline V gene sequence: CDR1 GTSNPN, CDR2 SVGIG (reference sequence). Trimming removed 5 bases from V and 8 bases from J, with 12 bases in between. The CDR3 consists of 11 residues.

The chain couples TRBV7-2 to TRBJ2-5; 7 bases agree with TRBD2. V lost 5 bases to trimming and J lost 5 bases; unmatched junction nucleotides: 17. Per germline, CDR1 SGHTA and CDR2 FQGNSA. The CDR3 length is 17 residues. The CDR3 DNA sequence: TGTGCCAGCAGCCAGATCAAGCGGGACCCACAAGAGGAGACCCAGTACTTC. This translates into CASSQIKRDPQEETQYF.

This chain uses TRBV11-2 with TRBJ1-1, with D perhaps TRBD1 (6 bases). V was pared by 3 bases and J by 6 bases, with 14 bases between. The germline gives CDR1 SGHAT, CDR2 FQNNGV. The CDR3 is made up of 14 amino acids. Here the CDR3 reads CASSLAQGSAEAFF. Here the CDR3 DNA reads TGTGCCAGCAGCTTGGCACAGGGCAGTGCTGAAGCTTTCTTT.

A few counts support this clone. V and J are TRBV6-5 and TRBJ2-7, with 11 positions matching TRBD1. Germline assignment: CDR1 MNHEY and CDR2 SVGAGI. V was clipped by 8 bases and J by 3 bases; unmatched bases: 9. CDR3 length equals 15 residues. CDR3 sequence: CASRRTGGELYEQYF. The CDR3 coding sequence is TGTGCCAGCCGAAGGACAGGGGGCGAACTCTACGAGCAGTACTTC.

Comments on this clone: Relative to the germline gene, one junction end is altered; a read error may explain this. The chain combines TRBV10-2 with TRBJ2-7, with TRBD2 matching over 14 bases. The CDR3 has 19 amino acids. Germline CDR1 and CDR2: WSHSY and SAAADI. The CDR3 is CASSERWRLAGGPPYEQHF. CDR3 DNA sequence: TGCGCCAGCAGTGAAAGGTGGAGACTAGCGGGAGGGCCACCCTACGAGCAGCACTTC.

In this sample, this clone turned up once. This sequence joins TRBV15 and TRBJ2-1; 10 bases map to TRBD2. This CDR3 is built from 18 residues. The V segment lost 0 bases and the J segment 6 bases; nucleotides outside the gene matches: 11. The germline V gene has CDR1 LNHNV and CDR2 YYDKDF (reference sequence). The CDR3 is CATSRDRIRASGSNEQFF. The DNA of the CDR3 is TGTGCCACCAGCAGAGATCGAATTCGGGCTAGCGGGAGCAATGAGCAGTTCTTC.

V gene TRBV15 combines with J gene TRBJ2-5; a possible D gene is TRBD2 (5 bases). In germline, CDR1 is LNHNV, CDR2 YYDKDF (reference sequence). The CDR3 is 14 amino acids. Deletions cut 1 base from V and 4 bases from J, with 10 bases between. The CDR3 coding sequence is TGTGCCACCAGCAGAGGACGGGCGGGAGAGACCCAGTACTTC. Its translation: CATSRGRAGETQYF.

The chain is built from TRBV2 and TRBJ2-2; D is ambiguous. This CDR3 is 15 amino acids long. Germline CDR1 reads SNHLY; CDR2 reads FYNNEI. Trimming cost V 4 bases and J 7 bases, with 16 bases left between them. The CDR3 DNA follows: TGTGCCAGCAGTGGGGATGGGTTTGGTAGCGGGGAGCTGTTTTTT. It codes for CASSGDGFGSGELFF.

This clone has a count of ten or more. This chain connects TRBV9 to TRBJ1-2; D remains ambiguous. CDR3 length equals 15 residues. The germline V gene encodes CDR1 SGDLS and CDR2 YYNGEE. V was trimmed by 5 bases and J by 2 bases, leaving 16 bases between them. The CDR3 sequence: CASRGGPARNYGYTF. The CDR3, as DNA: TGTGCCAGCAGGGGAGGGCCAGCTCGAAACTATGGCTACACCTTC.

This clone was found a few times. Distinct nucleotide sequences in the sample also encode this CDR3. J is TRBJ2-5 and V is TRBV19; D unresolved. Germline V lookup: CDR1 LNHDA, CDR2 SQIVND (reference sequence). The CDR3 loop spans 11 amino acids. Trimming stripped 0 bases from V and 5 bases from J, with 1 base between. The CDR3 coding sequence is TGTGCCAGTAGTATAGAGGAGACCCAGTACTTC. It specifies CASSIEETQYF.

This sequence joins TRBV19 and TRBJ2-1; 10 bases align to TRBD1. This CDR3 spans 15 amino acids. CDR1 and CDR2 (germline): LNHDA, SQIVND (reference sequence). V lost 6 bases to trimming and J lost 5 bases; unmatched junction nucleotides: 7. CDR3 coding DNA: TGTGCCAGTAGCGACGGACAGGGGGGTCACAATGAGCAGTTCTTC. Translation gives CASSDGQGGHNEQFF.

As for this clone: Other nucleotide sequences in the sample specify the same CDR3. The chain links TRBV2 to TRBJ1-2, with 8 bases fitting TRBD1. Germline loops: CDR1 SNHLY, CDR2 FYNNEI. The CDR3 is 14 amino acids. After removal of 6 bases from V and 4 bases from J, the junction contained 7 bases not matched to a gene. The CDR3: CASRAQGAGYGYTF. In nucleotides, the CDR3 is TGTGCCAGCAGAGCGCAGGGGGCGGGCTATGGCTACACCTTC.

The rearrangement uses TRBV14 and TRBJ1-3; D gene ambiguous. V lost 2 bases and J lost 3, with 8 bases in between. CDR1 is SGHDN and CDR2 is FVKESK in the germline V gene. The CDR3 has 14 residues. Here the CDR3 DNA reads TGTGCCAGCAGCCAACCGGGCTTTGGAAACACCATATATTTT. Protein product: CASSQPGFGNTIYF. Full variable domain (outside the CDR3, taken from reference TRBV14 and TRBJ1-3): EAGVTQFPSHSVIEKGQTVTLRCDPISGHDNLYWYRRVMGKEIKFLLHFVKESKQDESGMPNNRFLAERTGGTYSTLKVQPAELEDSGVYFCASSQPGFGNTIYFGEGSWLTVV.

Of note for this clone: This clone may be a read error of a much larger clone one base away. Additional DNA sequences in this sample encode the identical CDR3. The chain is built from TRBV19 and TRBJ1-5, with D possibly matching TRBD1 (5 bases). Germline CDR1 reads LNHDA; CDR2 reads SQIVND (reference sequence). The CDR3 extends over 12 amino acids. V lost 9 bases, J lost 6 bases, and 12 bases lay in between. This CDR3 is CASGGLCQPQHF. The DNA of the CDR3 is TGTGCCAGCGGGGGTCTCTGTCAGCCCCAGCATTTT.

The rearrangement joins TRBV13 to TRBJ2-5, with D unresolved. CDR3 length: 14 amino acids. Trimming shortened V by 3 bases and J by 0 bases, and 8 bases separated the two germline ends. The germline CDR1 and CDR2 sequences are PRHDT and FYEKMQ (reference sequence). The CDR3, as DNA: TGTGCCAGCAGCTTTGGTGGATACCAAGAGACCCAGTACTTC. Protein: CASSFGGYQETQYF.

This clone has more than one count but fewer than ten. The CDR3 region has the DNA TGTGCCTGGAGATCACGGACAGGCAGATGGACTGAAGCTTTCTTT. It translates to CAWRSRTGRWTEAFF. The rearrangement uses TRBV30 and TRBJ1-1; 7 nucleotides line up with TRBD1. Trimming removed 3 bases from V and 5 bases from J; junction bases left unmatched: 12. Germline assignment: CDR1 GTSNPN and CDR2 SVGIG (reference sequence). CDR3 size: 15 residues.

This clone appeared once. The chain combines TRBV5-1 with TRBJ2-1; 7 bases fit TRBD1. There are 15 residues in the CDR3. J lost 6 bases, V lost 1 base, and 7 bases had no gene match. Germline lookup yields CDR1 SGHRS and CDR2 YFSETQ. Written as DNA, the CDR3 is TGCGCCAGCAGCTTGACTCAGACAGGGAGCAATGAGCAGTTCTTC. Its protein product is CASSLTQTGSNEQFF.